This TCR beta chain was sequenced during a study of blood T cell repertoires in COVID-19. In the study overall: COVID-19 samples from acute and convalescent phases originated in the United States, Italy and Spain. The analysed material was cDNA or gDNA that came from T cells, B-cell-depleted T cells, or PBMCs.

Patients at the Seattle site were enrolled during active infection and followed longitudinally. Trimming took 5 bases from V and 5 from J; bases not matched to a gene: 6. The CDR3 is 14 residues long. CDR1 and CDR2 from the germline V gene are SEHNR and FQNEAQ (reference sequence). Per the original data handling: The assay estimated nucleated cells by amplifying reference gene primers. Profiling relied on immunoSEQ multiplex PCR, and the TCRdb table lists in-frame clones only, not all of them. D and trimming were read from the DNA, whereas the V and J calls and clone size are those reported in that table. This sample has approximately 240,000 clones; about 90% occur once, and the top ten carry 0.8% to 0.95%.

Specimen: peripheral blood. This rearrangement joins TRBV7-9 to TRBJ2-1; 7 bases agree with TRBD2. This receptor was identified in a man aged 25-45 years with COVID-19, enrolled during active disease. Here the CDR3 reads CASSVGTINNEQFF. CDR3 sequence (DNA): TGTGCCAGCAGCGTAGGGACTATTAACAATGAGCAGTTCTTC. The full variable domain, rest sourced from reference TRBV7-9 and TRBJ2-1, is DTGVSQNPRHKITKRGQNVTFRCDPISEHNRLYWYRQTLGQGPEFLTYFQNEAQLEKSRLLSDRFSAERPKGSFSTLEIQRTEQGDSAMYLCASSVGTINNEQFFGPGTRLTVL.